The clone carrying this T cell receptor beta chain was seen a few times. As yet, its antigen is unknown. The sample originates from a study of CD8+ T cells in alopecia areata. Study outcomes and limitations: The study found higher clonality in lesional than normal scalp, especially in alopecia totalis/universalis.

After isolation, RNA underwent reverse transcription to generate cDNA as the sequencing template. The assay was immunoSEQ multiplex PCR, and TCRdb's table has in-frame clones only and misses some. The sample shows approximately 150,000 clones, 55% of them seen only once. V was shortened by 0 bases and J by 1 base, with 10 bases between the two germline ends. CDR1 is SGHRS and CDR2 is YFSETQ in the germline V gene. The CDR3 contains 15 residues. The clonotype comes from a human donor in good health. This chain uses TRBV5-1 with TRBJ2-5; D is possibly TRBD1 (5 bases). What was sequenced was CD4+ T cells sorted from blood. The CDR3 DNA is TGCGCCAGCAGCTTGGTGGCTAGGGGCCAAGAGACCCAGTACTTC. As protein: CASSLVARGQETQYF.